This T cell receptor (beta chain) was recorded in a study of blood T cells in healthy people across ages. A sample-barcoded 5' primer and a J-beta primer mix were used in a second PCR of roughly 6 to 11 cycles. Each CDR3 protein is one row after TCRdb ran MiXCR on the 5' RACE reads. The top ten clones hold 25% to 35% of a sample with about 680,000 distinct CDR3 sequences, roughly 50% of them seen once. Per the germline V gene, CDR1 is LGHNA and CDR2 is YNFKEQ. The CDR3 is made up of 16 amino acids. V lost 1 base to trimming and J lost 3 bases; unmatched junction nucleotides: 8. This sequence originates from a woman aged 55-75 years in good health. V gene TRBV4-2 combines with J gene TRBJ1-2; TRBD1 matches at 7 bases. Material for sequencing was blood. The CDR3 DNA is TGTGCCAGCAGCCAAGGGTCCTCAGGGGGGTACTATGGCTACACCTTC. Its protein is CASSQGSSGGYYGYTF.